This T cell receptor beta chain was documented in a study of tumor-infiltrating lymphocytes in primary liver carcinoma (dated by TCRdb to about 2017). About the study as a whole: Of the five patients (three men and two women, aged 30 to 69 years), four had hepatocellular carcinoma and one had combined HCC and intrahepatic cholangiocarcinoma. The five patients had tumors staged T1-T3 N0M0, with maximum diameters ranging from about 4.2 to 11 cm. Roughly 3.5 to 8 million productive TCRbeta reads were obtained per sample, and no significant difference in read depth was found between tissue types. TCRbeta repertoire sequencing, expression microarrays and whole-exome sequencing were combined in the study across five regions of each liver tumor, with adjacent normal tissue and blood also included. TCRbeta repertoire sequencing covered about 35 specimens from 5 patients: some 25 tumor regions, 5 adjacent noncancerous liver tissues and 5 peripheral blood samples. Reproducibility between technical replicate repertoires was high, with correlation coefficients above 0.98 and mean shared-clone rates roughly 0.86. Study-level results and caveats: Repertoire overlap was higher between tumor regions (mean roughly 35%) than tumor-adjacent (approximately 17%) or tumor-blood (14%) pairs, consistent with antigen-driven expansion. The study included only a few patients, and the authors note findings should be validated in a larger study. Comparison of CD4+ and CD8+ T cell repertoires was precluded by the use of bulk unsorted samples. The top 250 clones accounted for a significantly greater share of the repertoire in tumors than in blood (p = 0.039). Only the TCR beta chain was sequenced, so true repertoire diversity is likely underestimated because unpaired alpha chains were not captured.

A constant-region primer and ProtoScript II reverse transcriptase were used to reverse-transcribe TCRbeta-specific cDNA from roughly 480 ng total RNA. Three nested multiplex PCR rounds, following a slightly modified ARM-PCR procedure, were used to build the TCRbeta libraries. Sample barcodes and Illumina adapters were added in a final 25-cycle PCR with Deep VentR polymerase. Before sequencing, amplicons of 200-500 bp were purified from gel using a QIAquick gel extraction kit. An Illumina HiSeq 2500 was used to sequence the TCRbeta amplicons, generating 250-bp paired-end reads. The authors' analysis ran thus. Trimmomatic v0.33 was used to quality-trim the reads, and FLASH v1.2.11 was used to merge paired reads so that full CDR3 sequences could be recovered. MiGEC v1.2.1b assigned V, D and J germline segments to the rearranged TCRbeta sequences. Clonotype statistics and Shannon-Wiener diversity indices were calculated with VDJtools v1.0.0. Except for diversity analysis, only the 250 most abundant clonotypes of each sample were used in subsequent analyses to reduce sampling bias. The public reads were run again by TCRdb, first through fastp at Q25 and then through MiXCR, and only productive beta chains were kept. Entries are consolidated by CDR3 protein sequence, retaining the most common genes and DNA. The V and J calls and clone size come from TCRdb's table, not from the authors' own analysis. In all, the sample holds around 80,000 distinct CDR3 sequences, and roughly 72% of those were seen once. More than 25% of the sample rests with the top ten.

In regard to this clonotype: It has no known antigen specificity. This may be a read error, as it is one base from a much larger clone.

Without any cell sorting, total RNA and DNA were co-extracted from roughly 18-30 mg of bulk tissue using the AllPrep DNA/RNA mini kit. Roughly five patients with histopathologically diagnosed primary liver carcinoma underwent surgical resection in China between late 2015 and March 2016. Chronic HBV infection was present in the patients, and the patients were treatment-naive at sampling. Fresh tumor and adjacent tissue pieces were bisected, with one half stored in RNAlater at -80 degrees C and the other half sent for histology. The sequencing input was tumor-adjacent normal liver tissue. The receptor was isolated from a middle-aged man with primary liver carcinoma and hepatitis B virus infection.

CDR3 sequence: CATMGLAGGSEQFF. The DNA sequence is given as TGTGCCACCATGGGACTAGCGGGAGGGAGTGAGCAGTTCTTC. The chain is encoded by TRBV28 joined to TRBJ2-1; TRBD2 lines up with 16 middle nucleotides. Based on the germline V gene, the CDR1 and CDR2 sequences are MDHEN and SYDVKM. The CDR3 has 14 amino acids, counting the end cysteine and phenylalanine. Of the read, only the CDR3 DNA is kept; its 42 bases are in frame from base 1. V and J are trimmed by 10 bases and 9 bases, and the gene matches miss 6 bases of the junction.